This is a list of T cell receptor beta chains from one sample in a study of CD8+CD57+ T cells in acquired aplastic anemia. MiXCR was run by TCRdb on the reads, yielding one entry per CDR3 protein. Seen here are roughly 500,000 distinct CDR3 sequences, over 25% observed once, and the top ten hold less than 1%. Input material: sorted CD4+, CD8+, or CD8+CD57+ T cells (not recorded which) from PBMCs. All receptors come from a human donor with aplastic anemia. The CDR3 runs from the conserved cysteine through the conserved F or W. Each record gives: CDR3 protein, CDR3 DNA, clone size, J gene, D gene, V gene. A D gene is named only where the DNA matches it firmly. Rows may omit the clone size; those that give it use once, few, many or a size class.

CDR3 protein: CASSYSRYEQYF; CDR3 DNA: TGTGCCAGCAGTTATAGTAGGTACGAGCAGTACTTC; clone size: NA; J gene: TRBJ2-7; D gene: NA; V gene: TRBV6-5
CDR3 protein: CSARGAEGYGYTF; CDR3 DNA: TGCAGTGCTAGGGGGGCCGAGGGCTATGGCTACACCTTC; clone size: NA; J gene: TRBJ1-2; D gene: NA; V gene: TRBV20-1
CDR3 protein: CASSSRGTTDSTDTQYF; CDR3 DNA: TGTGCCAGCAGCTCCAGGGGGACCACTGATAGCACAGATACGCAGTATTTT; clone size: NA; J gene: TRBJ2-3; D gene: TRBD1; V gene: TRBV7-8
CDR3 protein: CSAPGGGGLDEQFF; CDR3 DNA: TGCAGTGCCCCTGGGGGCGGGGGGCTGGATGAGCAGTTCTTC; clone size: few; J gene: TRBJ2-1; D gene: TRBD2; V gene: TRBV20-1
CDR3 protein: CATSDGDRSNEQFF; CDR3 DNA: TGTGCCACCAGTGATGGGGACAGGAGCAATGAGCAGTTCTTC; clone size: many; J gene: TRBJ2-1; D gene: TRBD1; V gene: TRBV24-1
CDR3 protein: CASSVQGNTGELFF; CDR3 DNA: TGTGCCAGCAGTGTACAGGGGAACACCGGGGAGCTGTTTTTT; clone size: few; J gene: TRBJ2-2; D gene: NA; V gene: TRBV9
CDR3 protein: CASSETSGRAYEQYF; CDR3 DNA: TGTGCCAGCAGCGAGACTAGCGGGAGGGCCTACGAGCAGTACTTC; clone size: few; J gene: TRBJ2-7; D gene: TRBD2; V gene: TRBV10-2
CDR3 protein: CASSLEPSGAYNEQFF; CDR3 DNA: TGTGCCAGCAGCTTAGAACCTAGCGGGGCCTACAATGAGCAGTTCTTC; clone size: NA; J gene: TRBJ2-1; D gene: TRBD2; V gene: TRBV11-2
CDR3 protein: CASSLVGGYDSPLHF; CDR3 DNA: TGTGCCAGCAGCTTAGTGGGGGGTTACGATTCACCCCTCCACTTT; clone size: many; J gene: TRBJ1-6; D gene: NA; V gene: TRBV7-2
CDR3 protein: CASSPGGREQFF; CDR3 DNA: TGCGCCAGCAGCCCCGGGGGACGTGAGCAGTTCTTC; clone size: NA; J gene: TRBJ2-1; D gene: NA; V gene: TRBV10-2
CDR3 protein: CASSAIQGESYEQYF; CDR3 DNA: TGTGCCAGCAGCGCAATCCAGGGGGAAAGTTACGAGCAGTACTTC; clone size: many; J gene: TRBJ2-7; D gene: TRBD1; V gene: TRBV11-2
CDR3 protein: CASSAGTNNEQFF; CDR3 DNA: TGTGCCAGCAGCGCCGGGACAAACAATGAGCAGTTCTTC; clone size: NA; J gene: TRBJ2-1; D gene: NA; V gene: TRBV9
CDR3 protein: CASSTALDSFSSNVLTF; CDR3 DNA: TGTGCCAGTAGCACTGCCTTGGACAGTTTTTCGTCCAACGTCCTGACTTTC; clone size: many; J gene: TRBJ2-6; D gene: NA; V gene: TRBV19
CDR3 protein: CSARTGSNQPQHF; CDR3 DNA: TGCAGTGCCCGGACAGGGAGCAATCAGCCCCAGCATTTT; clone size: many; J gene: TRBJ1-5; D gene: TRBD1; V gene: TRBV20-1
CDR3 protein: CASSERVRSEWGSYNEQFF; CDR3 DNA: TGTGCCAGCAGTGAAAGGGTTCGGTCGGAGTGGGGCTCCTACAATGAGCAGTTCTTC; clone size: many; J gene: TRBJ2-1; D gene: NA; V gene: TRBV25-1
CDR3 protein: CASSYTGQGANQPQHF; CDR3 DNA: TGTGCCAGCAGTTACACTGGACAGGGGGCGAATCAGCCCCAGCATTTT; clone size: NA; J gene: TRBJ1-5; D gene: TRBD1; V gene: TRBV6-2/TRBV6-3
CDR3 protein: CASSLMGSALPDHYEQYF; CDR3 DNA: TGTGCCAGCAGCTTAATGGGGAGTGCTCTCCCGGACCACTACGAGCAGTACTTC; clone size: once; J gene: TRBJ2-7; D gene: NA; V gene: TRBV11-2
CDR3 protein: CASSRAPEGQPQHF; CDR3 DNA: TGCGCCAGCAGCAGGGCTCCCGAAGGTCAGCCCCAGCATTTT; clone size: few; J gene: TRBJ1-5; D gene: NA; V gene: TRBV5-1
CDR3 protein: CASSPRASGRGSYEQYF; CDR3 DNA: TGTGCCAGCAGTCCGAGAGCGAGCGGGAGGGGGTCCTACGAGCAGTACTTC; clone size: NA; J gene: TRBJ2-7; D gene: TRBD2; V gene: TRBV6-1
CDR3 protein: CASSIDPAGGYGYTF; CDR3 DNA: TGTGCCAGTAGTATAGACCCCGCAGGGGGCTATGGCTACACCTTC; clone size: many; J gene: TRBJ1-2; D gene: TRBD1; V gene: TRBV19
CDR3 protein: CASMEDLGNQPQHF; CDR3 DNA: TGTGCCAGCATGGAGGATTTGGGCAATCAGCCCCAGCATTTT; clone size: few; J gene: TRBJ1-5; D gene: NA; V gene: TRBV6-2/TRBV6-3
CDR3 protein: CSAKSQDRSPLHF; CDR3 DNA: TGCAGTGCTAAGAGCCAAGACCGTTCACCCCTCCACTTT; clone size: many; J gene: TRBJ1-6; D gene: NA; V gene: TRBV20-1
CDR3 protein: CATSRDTEAFF; CDR3 DNA: TGTGCCACCAGCAGAGACACTGAAGCTTTCTTT; clone size: many; J gene: TRBJ1-1; D gene: NA; V gene: TRBV15
CDR3 protein: CASSYLLGDTGELFF; CDR3 DNA: TGTGCCAGCAGTTACCTCTTGGGGGACACCGGGGAGCTGTTTTTT; clone size: NA; J gene: TRBJ2-2; D gene: NA; V gene: TRBV6-2/TRBV6-3